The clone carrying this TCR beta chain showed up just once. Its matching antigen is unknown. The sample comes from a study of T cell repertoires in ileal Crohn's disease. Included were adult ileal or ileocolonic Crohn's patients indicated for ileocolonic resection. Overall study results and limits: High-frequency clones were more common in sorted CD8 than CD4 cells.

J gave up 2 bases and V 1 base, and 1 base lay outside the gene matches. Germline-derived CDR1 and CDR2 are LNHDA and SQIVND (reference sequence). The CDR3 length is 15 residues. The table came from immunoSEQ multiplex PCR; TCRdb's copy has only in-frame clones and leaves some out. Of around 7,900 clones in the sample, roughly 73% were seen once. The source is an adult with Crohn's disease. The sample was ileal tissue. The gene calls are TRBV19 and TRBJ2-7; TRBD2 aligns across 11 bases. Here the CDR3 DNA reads TGTGCCAGTAGTATAGGACTAGCGGGGACCTACGAGCAGTACTTC. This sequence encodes CASSIGLAGTYEQYF.